This T cell receptor (beta chain) appears in the sequencing data of a study of cytomegalovirus exposure and HLA in healthy donors. The study, taken as a whole, reports: In a later analysis, across HLA loci, associated TCR counts were highest for DRB1, lowest for HLA-C.

Vbeta (60) and Jbeta (13) primers were used in the PCR. Clones were read by immunoSEQ multiplex PCR, and TCRdb kept only the in-frame ones, dropping some. The data show about 35,000 clones, 80% seen once. Notes on this clone: Its antigen is not known.

Germline CDR1 is SGDLS and CDR2 is YYNGEE. The CDR3 contains 18 residues. V shed 0 bases and J 0 bases; nucleotides not matched to a gene: 9. The V and J genes are TRBV9 and TRBJ1-3; the match to TRBD1 covers 7 bases. The source is a male donor in good health and CMV-seronegative. Material for sequencing was PBMCs. In nucleotides, the CDR3 is TGTGCCAGCAGCGTAGAGACCCCGACAGGGAGCTCTGGAAACACCATATATTTT. Residues: CASSVETPTGSSGNTIYF.